This TCR beta chain emerged from a study of T cells in Graves' hyperthyroidism and ophthalmopathy. General study results and limits: Blood held most thyroid clonotypes expanded above 0.001 frequency. A model built on 13 V-J features separated ophthalmopathy from stable hyperthyroidism.

Fresh peripheral blood, 9.5 to 10 ml of it, supplied the PBMCs. With regard to this clonotype: Its specificity is not known.

TCR beta CDR3 region amplification was performed from RNA transcripts. The study used the HTBI primer set for a first-round RT-PCR of the TCR CDR3. Each CDR3 protein is one row after TCRdb ran MiXCR on the multiplex PCR reads. The sample has 660,000 or so distinct CDR3 sequences; under 25% are singletons. Input material: blood. The sequence was collected from a man aged 30-40 years with Graves' ophthalmopathy.

As DNA, the CDR3 is TGTGCCAGCTCACGCGGTGACAATGAGCAGTTCTTC. Translating gives CASSRGDNEQFF. This chain joins TRBV10-3 and TRBJ2-1; D is uncertain. Germline CDR1 ENHRY, CDR2 SYGVKD. Trimming left V 10 bases short and J 5 bases short, with 12 bases between. CDR3 size: 12 residues.